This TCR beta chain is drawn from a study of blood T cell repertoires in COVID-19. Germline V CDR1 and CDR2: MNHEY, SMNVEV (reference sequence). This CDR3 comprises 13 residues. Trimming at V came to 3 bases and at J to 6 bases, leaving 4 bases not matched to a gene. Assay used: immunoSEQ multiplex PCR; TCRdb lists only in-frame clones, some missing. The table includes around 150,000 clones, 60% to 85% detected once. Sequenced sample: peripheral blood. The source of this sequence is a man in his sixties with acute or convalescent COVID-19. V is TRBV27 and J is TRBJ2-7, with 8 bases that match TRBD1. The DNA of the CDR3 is TGTGCCAGCAGTTTGGCAACAGGGGGCGAGCAGTACTTC. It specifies CASSLATGGEQYF.